A selection of T cell receptor beta chains follows, all from one sample in a study of regulatory T cells in long-lasting Graves disease. TCRdb fed the multiplex PCR reads into MiXCR, producing one record per CDR3 protein. The sample holds about 460,000 distinct CDR3 sequences, around a fifth seen once. The sequencing used peripheral blood mononuclear cells (PBMCs), collected when the disease was refractory, from a patient treated with antithyroid drugs. Receptor source: a female donor with Graves disease. Both conserved end residues are part of each CDR3. The order of the fields is D gene, V gene, J gene, clone size, CDR3 protein, CDR3 DNA. D genes are given only for firm matches. Part of the rows lack a size; the others show once, few, many or a class for expanded clones.

d_call: TRBD2
v_call: TRBV12-5
j_call: TRBJ2-5
clone_size: NA
cdr3_aa: CASGSQAGAPVLPETQYF
cdr3_nt: TGTGCTAGTGGCTCCCAAGCGGGGGCGCCAGTTTTGCCAGAGACCCAGTACTTC

d_call: TRBD2
v_call: TRBV15
j_call: TRBJ2-1
clone_size: NA
cdr3_aa: CATSRLGLAPLNEQFF
cdr3_nt: TGTGCCACCAGCAGATTGGGACTAGCACCCTTAAATGAGCAGTTCTTC

d_call: NA
v_call: TRBV24-1
j_call: TRBJ1-3
clone_size: NA
cdr3_aa: CATSEGGGTFGNTIYF
cdr3_nt: TGTGCCACCAGTGAGGGCGGAGGAACTTTTGGAAACACCATATATTTT

d_call: NA
v_call: TRBV28
j_call: TRBJ1-1
clone_size: many
cdr3_aa: CASSWEDTEAFF
cdr3_nt: TGTGCCAGCAGTTGGGAGGACACTGAAGCTTTCTTT

d_call: TRBD1
v_call: TRBV7-9
j_call: TRBJ1-2
clone_size: NA
cdr3_aa: CASSPGQGFGYTF
cdr3_nt: TGTGCCAGCAGCCCGGGACAGGGATTTGGCTACACCTTC

d_call: NA
v_call: TRBV28
j_call: TRBJ2-7
clone_size: few
cdr3_aa: CASSSPQDEQYF
cdr3_nt: TGTGCCAGCAGTTCCCCCCAGGACGAGCAGTACTTC

d_call: TRBD1
v_call: TRBV2
j_call: TRBJ2-5
clone_size: NA
cdr3_aa: CASSSRQGVETQYF
cdr3_nt: TGTGCCAGCTCATCGCGACAGGGAGTAGAGACCCAGTACTTC

d_call: TRBD1
v_call: TRBV6-1
j_call: TRBJ1-1
clone_size: few
cdr3_aa: CASSPQDRVSEAFF
cdr3_nt: TGTGCCAGCAGTCCCCAGGACAGGGTCTCTGAAGCTTTCTTT

d_call: TRBD1
v_call: TRBV5-1
j_call: TRBJ2-2
clone_size: few
cdr3_aa: CASNQPGQGNTGELFF
cdr3_nt: TGCGCCAGCAACCAACCGGGACAGGGGAACACCGGGGAGCTGTTTTTT

d_call: TRBD1
v_call: TRBV4-3
j_call: TRBJ1-6
clone_size: NA
cdr3_aa: CASSQEGGRNSPLHF
cdr3_nt: TGCGCCAGCAGCCAAGAAGGGGGCAGGAATTCACCCCTCCACTTT

d_call: TRBD2
v_call: TRBV12-3/TRBV12-4
j_call: TRBJ2-5
clone_size: many
cdr3_aa: CASSFKSAGAETQYF
cdr3_nt: TGTGCCAGCAGTTTTAAATCAGCGGGAGCAGAGACCCAGTACTTC

d_call: NA
v_call: TRBV20-1
j_call: TRBJ2-2
clone_size: NA
cdr3_aa: CSAKGGQTGELFF
cdr3_nt: TGCAGTGCCAAGGGGGGACAGACCGGGGAGCTGTTTTTT

d_call: TRBD1
v_call: TRBV6-1
j_call: TRBJ2-3
clone_size: NA
cdr3_aa: CASSRSGTGGADTQYF
cdr3_nt: TGTGCCAGCAGCCGGTCCGGGACAGGGGGCGCGGATACGCAGTATTTT

d_call: TRBD1
v_call: TRBV6-2/TRBV6-3
j_call: TRBJ2-5
clone_size: NA
cdr3_aa: CASSDTGQVGETQYF
cdr3_nt: TGTGCCAGCAGTGATACCGGACAGGTTGGGGAGACCCAGTACTTC

d_call: NA
v_call: TRBV20-1
j_call: TRBJ1-6
clone_size: many
cdr3_aa: CSARDFRGEDNSPLHF
cdr3_nt: TGCAGTGCTAGAGATTTTCGGGGAGAGGACAATTCACCCCTCCACTTT

d_call: TRBD2
v_call: TRBV20-1
j_call: TRBJ2-5
clone_size: many
cdr3_aa: CSARDEASGLQETQYF
cdr3_nt: TGCAGTGCTAGAGATGAGGCTAGCGGGCTTCAAGAGACCCAGTACTTC

d_call: TRBD1
v_call: TRBV7-9
j_call: TRBJ1-2
clone_size: many
cdr3_aa: CASSQGPGQEIYGYTF
cdr3_nt: TGTGCCAGCAGCCAAGGGCCGGGACAGGAGATCTATGGCTACACCTTC

d_call: TRBD2
v_call: TRBV6-2/TRBV6-3
j_call: TRBJ2-7
clone_size: NA
cdr3_aa: CASSYGRGGSYEQYF
cdr3_nt: TGTGCCAGCAGCTACGGGCGCGGGGGGTCCTACGAGCAGTACTTC

d_call: TRBD2
v_call: TRBV12-3/TRBV12-4
j_call: TRBJ2-7
clone_size: many
cdr3_aa: CASTRTSSSHEQYF
cdr3_nt: TGTGCCAGCACCCGGACTAGCTCCTCCCACGAGCAGTACTTC

d_call: NA
v_call: TRBV19
j_call: TRBJ2-2
clone_size: NA
cdr3_aa: CATKGEGGDTGELFF
cdr3_nt: TGTGCCACCAAGGGTGAGGGCGGAGACACCGGGGAGCTGTTTTTT